These 19 T cell receptor beta chains originate from one sample sequenced in a study of control samples from healthy donors and cancer patients (dated by TCRdb to 2019 to 2021). Library construction relied on the immunoSEQ multiplex PCR assay. In TCRdb, the immuneACCESS table is reduced to in-frame sequences with V and J assigned. These tables do not hold every clone; where another copy was compared, an unresolved V gene accounts for under half, and the others remain unexplained. Recorded for this sample are fewer than 500,000 clones; around 90% of them occurred a single time. The ten largest account for approximately 6.3% of the sample. Sequences were obtained from PBMCs. All receptors come from a man aged 40-49 years with head and neck cancer.

The chain carries TRBV5-1 and TRBJ2-1; D is unresolved. In germline, CDR1 is SGHRS, CDR2 YFSETQ. V was shortened by 1 base and J by 0 bases, with 11 bases between the two germline ends. This CDR3 is built from 16 residues. Here the CDR3 reads CASSLRHPSSYNEQFF. The CDR3 coding sequence is TGCGCCAGCAGCTTGAGACATCCTAGCTCCTACAATGAGCAGTTCTTC.

The V and J genes are TRBV6-5 and TRBJ2-7; TRBD1 matches at 9 bases. The CDR3 is 14 amino acids. Germline-derived CDR1 and CDR2 are MNHEY and SVGAGI. V was pared by 5 bases and J by 5 bases, with 7 bases of the junction left unmatched. CDR3 bases: TGTGCCAGCAGTCACCTGACAGGGGGTGACGAGCAGTACTTC. This sequence encodes CASSHLTGGDEQYF.

This chain links TRBV7-6 with TRBJ2-3; 7 bases fit TRBD2. The V gene's germline CDR1 is SGHVS and CDR2 FNYEAQ. The trim removed 5 bases at V and 6 bases at J, leaving 11 bases unmatched. This CDR3 is built from 15 residues. DNA of the CDR3: TGTGCCAGCAGCCCCGGGACTATAGGACGTGATACGCAGTATTTT. Amino acid sequence: CASSPGTIGRDTQYF.

The chain links TRBV10-3 to TRBJ2-4; a possible D gene is TRBD1 (6 bases). Germline V gene sequence: CDR1 ENHRY, CDR2 SYGVKD. Deletions cut 7 bases from V and 0 bases from J, with 10 bases between. The CDR3 is 14 amino acids. The CDR3 protein is CAITDSLAKNIQYF. CDR3 DNA sequence: TGTGCCATCACGGACAGTCTAGCCAAAAACATTCAGTACTTC.

The rearrangement links TRBV19 to TRBJ1-2, with 10 bases identical to TRBD1. Germline-derived CDR1 and CDR2 are LNHDA and SQIVND (reference sequence). This CDR3 is 15 amino acids long. Germline trimming cut 4 bases from V and 4 bases from J; bases unmatched to any gene: 6. The CDR3 here is CASSRDRGRSYGYTF. The CDR3 DNA sequence: TGTGCCAGTAGTAGGGACAGGGGACGTAGCTATGGCTACACCTTC.

The chain couples TRBV5-1 to TRBJ2-5; a weak D match, TRBD1 (6 bases). V lost 0 bases and J lost 5, with 8 bases in between. The CDR3 consists of 13 residues. CDR1 and CDR2 from the germline V gene are SGHRS and YFSETQ. CDR3 sequence reads: CASSLAGDETQYF. CDR3 DNA: TGCGCCAGCAGCTTGGCAGGGGATGAGACCCAGTACTTC.

This clone has just one count. V and J are TRBV27 and TRBJ1-5; D might be TRBD1 (5 bases). Between the trimmed V and J ends, which lost 2 bases and 2 bases, there was a span of 10 bases. Germline CDR1 is MNHEY and CDR2 is SMNVEV (reference sequence). CDR3 length: 15 amino acids. CDR3 loop: CASSLDTGGNQPQHF. The CDR3 nucleotides read TGTGCCAGCAGTTTAGACACGGGGGGCAATCAGCCCCAGCATTTT.

V gene TRBV2 combines with J gene TRBJ1-1; the D gene is possibly TRBD1 (5 bases). Trimming removed 6 bases from V and 4 bases from J, with 12 bases in between. Germline V gene data show CDR1 as SNHLY and CDR2 as FYNNEI. There are 13 residues in the CDR3. The CDR3 is CASRSREGTEAFF. CDR3 nucleotide sequence: TGTGCCAGCAGGTCCAGGGAGGGCACTGAAGCTTTCTTT.

The chain joins TRBV30 to TRBJ2-5; 8 nucleotides agree with TRBD2. With V trimmed by 5 bases and J by 4 bases, 9 bases remained unmatched. Germline V lookup: CDR1 GTSNPN, CDR2 SVGIG (reference sequence). This CDR3 region has 14 residues. This chain's CDR3 is CAWGRGLVPETQYF. CDR3 nucleotide sequence: TGTGCCTGGGGTAGGGGACTAGTCCCAGAGACCCAGTACTTC.

The chain carries TRBV27 and TRBJ1-2; 8 positions match TRBD1. This CDR3 has 14 residues. V trimming: 4 bases; J trimming: 7 bases; junction bases outside the gene matches: 8. Germline CDR1 MNHEY, CDR2 SMNVEV (reference sequence). CDR3 loop: CASSWTGSFSGYTF. For the CDR3, the DNA is TGTGCCAGCAGTTGGACAGGGTCATTCTCTGGCTACACCTTC.

This rearrangement joins TRBV5-1 to TRBJ2-1; TRBD1 agrees at 7 bases. Germline assignment: CDR1 SGHRS and CDR2 YFSETQ. The CDR3 is 11 residues long. The chain's CDR3 is CASQGSNEQFF. The CDR3 DNA follows: TGCGCATCACAGGGGAGCAATGAGCAGTTCTTC.

The chain links TRBV4-3 to TRBJ2-7, with 7 bases identical to TRBD1. The CDR3 is 13 amino acids. Germline trimming cut 0 bases from V and 6 bases from J; bases unmatched to any gene: 2. Germline loops: CDR1 LGHNA, CDR2 YSLEER. The CDR3 region has the DNA TGCGCCAGCAGCCAAGATCCAGGGGGCGAGCAGTACTTC. Translated, it gives CASSQDPGGEQYF.

This chain joins TRBV2 and TRBJ2-3; 10 bases align to TRBD2. Trimming removed 2 bases from V and 5 bases from J; junction bases left unmatched: 7. The CDR3 has 16 residues. The V gene's germline CDR1 is SNHLY and CDR2 FYNNEI. CDR3 nucleotide sequence: TGTGCCAGCAGTGAATGGAGCGGGGGGGCCGAAGATACGCAGTATTTT. Protein product: CASSEWSGGAEDTQYF.

The J gene is TRBJ1-2, the V gene TRBV9, with D maybe TRBD1 (5 bases). The V gene's germline CDR1 is SGDLS and CDR2 YYNGEE. The ends were cut back, 0 bases at V and 8 bases at J, with 14 bases in the middle. The CDR3 runs to 14 residues. CDR3 DNA: TGTGCCAGCAGCGTAGTCCCAGGGAATAAAGGCTACACCTTC. Translating it yields CASSVVPGNKGYTF.

This sequence joins TRBV6-8 and TRBJ2-7; TRBD1 is a possible D gene (6 bases). The CDR3 covers 17 residues. Trimming removed 6 bases from V and 3 bases from J, with 24 bases in between. Germline loops: CDR1 MNHGY, CDR2 SAAAGT. For the CDR3, the DNA is TGTGCCAGCAGCCTGTTACCCCCGGGACAATCTAGCTACGAGCAGTACTTC. Translation gives CASSLLPPGQSSYEQYF.

The genes are TRBV5-4 and TRBJ2-2, with 7 bases fitting TRBD2. Germline assignment: CDR1 SGHNT and CDR2 YYREEE (reference sequence). With V trimmed by 0 bases and J by 4 bases, 9 bases remained unmatched. This CDR3 spans 17 amino acids. CDR3 nucleotide sequence: TGTGCCAGCAGCTTGGATTCGGGGGGACCGAGCACCGGGGAGCTGTTTTTT. It is translated as CASSLDSGGPSTGELFF.

This sequence joins TRBV7-8 and TRBJ1-1, with D uncertain. Trimming left V 1 base short and J 1 base short, with 7 bases between. Germline assignment: CDR1 SGHVS and CDR2 FQNEAQ. There are 14 residues in the CDR3. The CDR3 coding sequence is TGTGCCAGCAGCTTAGTGGATGGGAACACTGAAGCTTTCTTT. Protein product: CASSLVDGNTEAFF.

This sequence joins TRBV27 and TRBJ2-1, with D perhaps TRBD1 (6 bases). The CDR3 covers 13 residues. V was clipped by 6 bases and J by 5 bases, with 11 bases between them. CDR1 MNHEY and CDR2 SMNVEV come from the germline V gene (reference sequence). CDR3 residues: CASRGAANNEQFF. The CDR3 nucleotides read TGTGCCAGCAGGGGGGCAGCCAACAATGAGCAGTTCTTC.

V usage is TRBV9 and J usage is TRBJ2-3, with D perhaps assigned TRBD1 or TRBD2 (5 bases each). Germline lookup yields CDR1 SGDLS and CDR2 YYNGEE. This CDR3 is 16 amino acids long. Trimming shortened V by 0 bases and J by 4 bases, and 15 bases separated the two germline ends. The DNA of the CDR3 is TGTGCCAGCAGCGTAGCTGGTCACCCGGGGCCAGATACGCAGTATTTT. Its protein product is CASSVAGHPGPDTQYF.